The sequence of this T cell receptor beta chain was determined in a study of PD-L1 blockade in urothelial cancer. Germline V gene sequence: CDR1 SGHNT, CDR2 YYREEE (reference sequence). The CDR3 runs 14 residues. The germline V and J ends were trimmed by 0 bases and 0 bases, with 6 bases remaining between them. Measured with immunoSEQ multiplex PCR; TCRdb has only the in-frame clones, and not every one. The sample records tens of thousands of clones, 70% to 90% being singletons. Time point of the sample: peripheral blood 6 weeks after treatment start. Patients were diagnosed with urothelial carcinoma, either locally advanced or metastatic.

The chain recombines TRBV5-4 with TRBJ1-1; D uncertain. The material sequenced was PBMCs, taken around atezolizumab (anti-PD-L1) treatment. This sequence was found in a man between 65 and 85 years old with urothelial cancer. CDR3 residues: CASSLDSLNTEAFF. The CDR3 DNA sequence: TGTGCCAGCAGCTTGGACAGCCTGAACACTGAAGCTTTCTTT.